This T cell receptor beta chain is drawn from a study of T cells in Graves' hyperthyroidism and ophthalmopathy. Study-wide findings and caveats: Most expanded thyroid clonotypes above 0.001 also appeared in blood. Ophthalmopathy was model-predicted a median around 6.1 months pre-onset. Ophthalmopathy was distinguished from stable hyperthyroidism by 13 V-J signatures.

A lack of ophthalmopathy progression within 18 months defined stable Graves' hyperthyroidism. Concerning this clonotype: Its antigen is not known.

The V gene's germline CDR1 is DFQATT and CDR2 SNEGSKA (reference sequence). Losses at the gene ends were 4 bases for V and 7 bases for J; bases not matched to a gene: 8. This CDR3 has 13 amino acids. Amplification of TCR beta CDR3 regions was performed using RNA transcripts as template. HTBI primers were employed in a first-round RT-PCR of the TCR CDR3. TCRdb redid the calling of the multiplex PCR reads with MiXCR, one entry per CDR3 protein. In the table there are 500,000 to 750,000 distinct CDR3 sequences, about 45% of which are singletons. The chain links TRBV20-1 to TRBJ2-7; 9 positions agree with TRBD2. Source material: peripheral blood or thyroid tissue (not recorded which). This TCR was sampled from a woman between 18 and 29 years old with Graves' hyperthyroidism. For the CDR3, the DNA is TGCAGTGCTACCGACAGACTAGCGGAAGAGCAGTACTTC. The encoded protein is CSATDRLAEEQYF.